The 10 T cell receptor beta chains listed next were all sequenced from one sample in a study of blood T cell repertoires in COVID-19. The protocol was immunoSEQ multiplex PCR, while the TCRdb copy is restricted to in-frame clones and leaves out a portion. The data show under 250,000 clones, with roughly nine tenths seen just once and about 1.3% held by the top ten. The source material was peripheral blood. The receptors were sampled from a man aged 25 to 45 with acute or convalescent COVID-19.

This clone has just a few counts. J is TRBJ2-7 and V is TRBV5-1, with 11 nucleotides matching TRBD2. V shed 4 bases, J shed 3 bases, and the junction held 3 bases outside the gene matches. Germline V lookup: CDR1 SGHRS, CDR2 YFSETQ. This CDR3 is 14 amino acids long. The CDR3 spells CASSTGLADYEQYF. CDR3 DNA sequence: TGCGCCAGCAGCACGGGACTAGCGGACTACGAGCAGTACTTC.

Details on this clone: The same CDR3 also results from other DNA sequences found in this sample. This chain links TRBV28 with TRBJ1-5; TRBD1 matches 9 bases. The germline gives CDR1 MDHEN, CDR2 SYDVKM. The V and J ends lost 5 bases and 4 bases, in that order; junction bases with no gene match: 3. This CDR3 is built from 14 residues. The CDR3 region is CASSPDRGNQPQHF. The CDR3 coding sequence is TGTGCCAGCAGTCCCGACAGGGGGAATCAGCCCCAGCATTTT.

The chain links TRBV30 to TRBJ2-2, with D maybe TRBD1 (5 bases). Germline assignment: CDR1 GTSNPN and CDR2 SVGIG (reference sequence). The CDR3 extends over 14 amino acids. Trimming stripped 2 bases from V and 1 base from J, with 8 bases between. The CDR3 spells CAWSFRGNTGELFF. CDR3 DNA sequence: TGTGCCTGGAGTTTTAGGGGGAACACCGGGGAGCTGTTTTTT.

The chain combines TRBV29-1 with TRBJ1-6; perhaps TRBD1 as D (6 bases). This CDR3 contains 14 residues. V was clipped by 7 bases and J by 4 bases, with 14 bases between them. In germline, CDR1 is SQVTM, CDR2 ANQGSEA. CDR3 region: CSALTDSYNSPLHF. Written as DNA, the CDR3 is TGCAGCGCTTTGACGGACAGTTATAATTCACCCCTCCACTTT.

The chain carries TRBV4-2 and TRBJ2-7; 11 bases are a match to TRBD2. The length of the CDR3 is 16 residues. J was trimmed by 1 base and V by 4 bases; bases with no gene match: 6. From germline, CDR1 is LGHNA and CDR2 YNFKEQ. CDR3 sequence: CASSRVGTSGSYEQYF. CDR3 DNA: TGTGCCAGCAGCCGCGTGGGGACTAGCGGTTCCTACGAGCAGTACTTC.

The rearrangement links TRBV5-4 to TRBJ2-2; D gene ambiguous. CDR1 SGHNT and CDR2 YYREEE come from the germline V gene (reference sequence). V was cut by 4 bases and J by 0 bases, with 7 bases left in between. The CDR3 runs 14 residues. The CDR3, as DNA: TGTGCCAGCAGCCGAGAAACGAACACCGGGGAGCTGTTTTTT. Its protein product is CASSRETNTGELFF.

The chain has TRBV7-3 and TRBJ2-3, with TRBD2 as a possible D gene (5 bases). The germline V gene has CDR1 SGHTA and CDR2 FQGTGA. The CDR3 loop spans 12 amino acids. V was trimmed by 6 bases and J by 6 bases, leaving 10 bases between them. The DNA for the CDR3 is TGTGCCAGCAGTACTACGGGGGATACGCAGTATTTT. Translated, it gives CASSTTGDTQYF.

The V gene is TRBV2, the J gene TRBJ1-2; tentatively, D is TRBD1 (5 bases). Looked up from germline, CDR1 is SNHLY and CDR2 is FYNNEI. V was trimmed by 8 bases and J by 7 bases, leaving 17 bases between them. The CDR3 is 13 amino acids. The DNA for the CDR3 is TGTGCCAGCCGCGGGGCGAACCCGGGTGGCTACACCTTC. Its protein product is CASRGANPGGYTF.

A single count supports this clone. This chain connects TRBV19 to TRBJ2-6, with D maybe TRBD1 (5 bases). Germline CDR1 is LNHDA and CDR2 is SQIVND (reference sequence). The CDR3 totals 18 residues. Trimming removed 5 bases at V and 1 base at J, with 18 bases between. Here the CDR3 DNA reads TGTGCCAGTAGTTTTGTGACAGTAACGTTTTCTGGGGCCAACGTCCTGACTTTC. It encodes CASSFVTVTFSGANVLTF.

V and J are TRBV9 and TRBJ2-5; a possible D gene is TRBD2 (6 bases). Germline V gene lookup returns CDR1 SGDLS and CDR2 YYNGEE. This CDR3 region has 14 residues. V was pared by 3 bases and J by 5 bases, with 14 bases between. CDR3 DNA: TGTGCCAGCAGCGGGAGGGCCCCGGAGGAGACCCAGTACTTC. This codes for CASSGRAPEETQYF.